The text below deals with one T cell receptor (beta chain). Profiled with immunoSEQ multiplex PCR; TCRdb holds only in-frame clones, not every one. The sample holds around 130,000 clones, more than 80% seen once. This entry is derived from a study of T cell responses to AZD1222 COVID-19 vaccine. The sequencing used peripheral blood, collected 28 days after the second dose of the MenACWY control vaccine. This clonotype originated in an adult who received the MenACWY meningococcal vaccine as a control.

In DNA, the CDR3 is TGTGCCAGCTCACCCGGCCAGAACAATGAGCAGTTCTTC. As protein: CASSPGQNNEQFF. V is TRBV18 and J is TRBJ2-1; D remains unclear. The ends were cut back, 3 bases at V and 5 bases at J, with 8 bases in the middle. The CDR3 is 13 residues long. CDR1 and CDR2 (germline): KGHSH, LQKENI. The full variable domain, rest sourced from reference TRBV18 and TRBJ2-1, is NAGVMQNPRHLVRRRGQEARLRCSPMKGHSHVYWYRQLPEEGLKFMVYLQKENIIDESGMPKERFSAEFPKEGPSILRIQQVVRGDSAAYFCASSPGQNNEQFFGPGTRLTVL.